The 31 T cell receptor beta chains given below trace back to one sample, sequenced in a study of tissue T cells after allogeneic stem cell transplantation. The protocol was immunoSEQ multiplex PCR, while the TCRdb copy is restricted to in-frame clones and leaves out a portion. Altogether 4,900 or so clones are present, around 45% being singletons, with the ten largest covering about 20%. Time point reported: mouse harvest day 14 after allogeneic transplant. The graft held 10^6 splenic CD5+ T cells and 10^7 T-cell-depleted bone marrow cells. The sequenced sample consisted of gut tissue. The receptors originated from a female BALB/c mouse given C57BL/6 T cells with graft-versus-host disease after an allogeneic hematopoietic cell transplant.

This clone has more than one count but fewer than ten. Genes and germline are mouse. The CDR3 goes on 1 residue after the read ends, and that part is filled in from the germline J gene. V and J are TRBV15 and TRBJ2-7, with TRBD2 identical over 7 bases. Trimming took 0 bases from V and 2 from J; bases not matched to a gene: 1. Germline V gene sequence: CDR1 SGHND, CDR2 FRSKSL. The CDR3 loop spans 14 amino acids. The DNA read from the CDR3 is TGTGCCAGCAGTTTAGCTGGGGGGACCTATGAACAGTAC. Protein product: CASSLAGGTYEQY. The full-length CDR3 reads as CASSLAGGTYEQYF.

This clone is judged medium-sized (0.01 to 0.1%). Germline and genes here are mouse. The sequenced CDR3 bases are TGTGCCAGCAGTGATGCAGACAAACCTTATGAACAGTAC. This codes for CASSDADKPYEQY. The CDR3 reads in full as CASSDADKPYEQYF. The gene calls are TRBV13-1 and TRBJ2-7; no reliable D call. Sequencing ends 1 residue short of the CDR3 end; the germline J gene provides the rest. The germline V and J ends were trimmed by 0 bases and 4 bases, with 11 bases remaining between them. Germline lookup yields CDR1 NSHNY and CDR2 SYGAGN. The CDR3 sequence is 14 residues long.

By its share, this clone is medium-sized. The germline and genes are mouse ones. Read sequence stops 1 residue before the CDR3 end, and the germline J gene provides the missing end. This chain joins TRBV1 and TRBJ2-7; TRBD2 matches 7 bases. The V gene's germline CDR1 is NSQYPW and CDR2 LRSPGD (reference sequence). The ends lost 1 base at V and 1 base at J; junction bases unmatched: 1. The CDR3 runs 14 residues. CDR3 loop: CTCSAAWGSYEQYF. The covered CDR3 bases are TGCACCTGCAGTGCAGCCTGGGGGTCCTATGAACAGTAC.

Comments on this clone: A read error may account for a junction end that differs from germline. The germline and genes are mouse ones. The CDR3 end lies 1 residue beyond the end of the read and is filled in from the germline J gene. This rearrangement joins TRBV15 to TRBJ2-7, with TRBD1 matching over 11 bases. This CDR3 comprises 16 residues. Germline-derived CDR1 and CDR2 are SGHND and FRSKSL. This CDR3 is CASSSSGTGGSYEQYF. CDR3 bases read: TGTGCAAGCAGCTCCTCCGGGACAGGGGGCTCCTATGAACAGTAC.

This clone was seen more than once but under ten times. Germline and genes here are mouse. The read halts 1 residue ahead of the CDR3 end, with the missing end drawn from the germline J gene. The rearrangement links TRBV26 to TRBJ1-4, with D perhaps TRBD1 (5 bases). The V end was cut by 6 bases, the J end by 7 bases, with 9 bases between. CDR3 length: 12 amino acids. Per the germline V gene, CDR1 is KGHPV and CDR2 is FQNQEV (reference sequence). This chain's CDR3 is CASRLTGERLFF. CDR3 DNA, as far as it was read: TGTGCCAGCAGACTCACAGGCGAAAGATTATTT.

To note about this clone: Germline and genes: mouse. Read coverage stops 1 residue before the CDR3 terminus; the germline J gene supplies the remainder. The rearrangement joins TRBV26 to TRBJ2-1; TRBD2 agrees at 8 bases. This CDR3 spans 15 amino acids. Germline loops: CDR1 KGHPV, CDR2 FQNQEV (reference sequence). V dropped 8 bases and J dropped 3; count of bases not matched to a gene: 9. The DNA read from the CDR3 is TGTGCCAGCGCTCGGGGGGGGCGCGCCTATGCTGAGCAGTTC. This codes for CASARGGRAYAEQF. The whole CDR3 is CASARGGRAYAEQFF.

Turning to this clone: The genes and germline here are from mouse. The sequenced part of the CDR3 DNA is TGTGCCAGCAGTCTGAGGGGGCGCGCAGAAACGCTGTAT. Its protein product is CASSLRGRAETLY. In full, the CDR3 reads CASSLRGRAETLYF. The V call is TRBV26, the J call TRBJ2-3, with a weak D call TRBD1 (7 bases). The CDR3 end falls 1 residue outside the read, so it is completed with the germline J gene. Trimming left V 2 bases short and J 3 bases short, with 9 bases between. The germline CDR1 and CDR2 sequences are KGHPV and FQNQEV (reference sequence). CDR3 length: 14 residues.

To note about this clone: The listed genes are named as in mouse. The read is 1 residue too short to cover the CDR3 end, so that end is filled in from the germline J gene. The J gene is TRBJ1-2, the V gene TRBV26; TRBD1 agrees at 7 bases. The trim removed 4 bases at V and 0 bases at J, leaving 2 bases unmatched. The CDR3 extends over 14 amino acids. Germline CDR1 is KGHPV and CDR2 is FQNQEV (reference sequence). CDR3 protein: CASSRDSSNSDYTF. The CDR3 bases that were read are TGTGCCAGCAGTCGGGACAGCTCAAACTCCGACTACACC. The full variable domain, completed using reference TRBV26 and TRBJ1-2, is NSKVIQTPRYLVKGQGQKAKMRCIPEKGHPVVFWYQQNKNNEFKFLINFQNQEVLQQIDMTEKRFSAECPSNSPCSLEIQSSEAGDSALYLCASSRDSSNSDYTFGSGTRLLVI.

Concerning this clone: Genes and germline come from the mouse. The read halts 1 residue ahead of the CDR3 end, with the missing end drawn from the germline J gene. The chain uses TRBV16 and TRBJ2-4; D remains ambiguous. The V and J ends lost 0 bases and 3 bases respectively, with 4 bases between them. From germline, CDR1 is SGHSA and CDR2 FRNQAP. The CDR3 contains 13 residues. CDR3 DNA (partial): TGTGCAAGCAGCTTAGAGGACCAAAACACCTTGTAC. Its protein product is CASSLEDQNTLY. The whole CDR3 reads CASSLEDQNTLYF.

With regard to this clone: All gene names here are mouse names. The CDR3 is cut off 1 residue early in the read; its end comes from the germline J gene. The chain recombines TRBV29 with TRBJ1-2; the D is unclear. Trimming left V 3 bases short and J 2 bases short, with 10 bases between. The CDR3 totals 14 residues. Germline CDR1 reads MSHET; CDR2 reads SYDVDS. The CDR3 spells CASSLWARNSDYTF. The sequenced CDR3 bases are TGTGCTAGCAGTTTGTGGGCCCGGAACTCCGACTACACC.

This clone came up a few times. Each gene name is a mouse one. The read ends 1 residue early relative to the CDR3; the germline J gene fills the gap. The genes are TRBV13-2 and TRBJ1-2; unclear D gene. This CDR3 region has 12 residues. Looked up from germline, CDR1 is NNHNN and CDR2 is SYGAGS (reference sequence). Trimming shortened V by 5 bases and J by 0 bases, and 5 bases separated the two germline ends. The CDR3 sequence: CASGAANSDYTF. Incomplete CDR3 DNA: TGTGCCAGCGGCGCAGCAAACTCCGACTACACC.

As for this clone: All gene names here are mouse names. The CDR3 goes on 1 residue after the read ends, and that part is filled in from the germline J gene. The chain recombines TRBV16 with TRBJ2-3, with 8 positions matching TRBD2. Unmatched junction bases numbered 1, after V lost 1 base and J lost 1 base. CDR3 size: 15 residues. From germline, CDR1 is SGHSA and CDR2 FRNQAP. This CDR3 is CASSLGGGGAETLYF. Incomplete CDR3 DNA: TGTGCAAGCAGCTTAGGGGGGGGCGGTGCAGAAACGCTGTAT.

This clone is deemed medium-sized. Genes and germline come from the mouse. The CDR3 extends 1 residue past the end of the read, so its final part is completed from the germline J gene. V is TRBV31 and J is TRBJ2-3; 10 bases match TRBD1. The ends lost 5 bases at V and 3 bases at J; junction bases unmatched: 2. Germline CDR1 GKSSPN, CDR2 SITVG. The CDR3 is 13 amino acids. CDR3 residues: CAWDRGRAETLYF. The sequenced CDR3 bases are TGTGCCTGGGACAGGGGGCGGGCAGAAACGCTGTAT. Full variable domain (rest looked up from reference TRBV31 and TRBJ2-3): AQTIHQWPVAEIKAVGSPLSLGCTIKGKSSPNLYWYWQATGGTLQQLFYSITVGQVESVVQLNLSASRPKDDQFILSTEKLLLSHSGFYLCAWDRGRAETLYFGSGTRLTVL.

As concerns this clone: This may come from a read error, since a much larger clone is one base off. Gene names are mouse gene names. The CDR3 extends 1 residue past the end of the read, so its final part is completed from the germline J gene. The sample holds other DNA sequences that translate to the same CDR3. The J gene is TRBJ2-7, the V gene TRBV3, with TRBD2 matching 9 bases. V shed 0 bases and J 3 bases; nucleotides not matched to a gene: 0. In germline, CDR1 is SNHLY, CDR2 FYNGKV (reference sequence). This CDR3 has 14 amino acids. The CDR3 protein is CASSLAWGGYEQYF. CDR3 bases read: TGTGCCAGCAGCTTAGCCTGGGGGGGCTATGAACAGTAC.

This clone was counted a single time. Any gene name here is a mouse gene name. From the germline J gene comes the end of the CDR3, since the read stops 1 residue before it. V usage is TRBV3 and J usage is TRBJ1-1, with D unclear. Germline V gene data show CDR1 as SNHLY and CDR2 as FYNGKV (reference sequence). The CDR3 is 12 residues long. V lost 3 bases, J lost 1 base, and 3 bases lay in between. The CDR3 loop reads CASSFQNTEVFF. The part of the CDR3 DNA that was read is TGTGCCAGCAGCTTTCAAAACACAGAAGTCTTC.

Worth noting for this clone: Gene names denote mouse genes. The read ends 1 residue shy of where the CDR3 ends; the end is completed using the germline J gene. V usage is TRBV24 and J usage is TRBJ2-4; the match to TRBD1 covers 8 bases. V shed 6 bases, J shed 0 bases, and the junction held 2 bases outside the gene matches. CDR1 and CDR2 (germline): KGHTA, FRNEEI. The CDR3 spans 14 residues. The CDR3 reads CASSRQGSQNTLYF. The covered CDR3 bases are TGTGCCAGCAGCCGACAGGGGAGTCAAAACACCTTGTAC.

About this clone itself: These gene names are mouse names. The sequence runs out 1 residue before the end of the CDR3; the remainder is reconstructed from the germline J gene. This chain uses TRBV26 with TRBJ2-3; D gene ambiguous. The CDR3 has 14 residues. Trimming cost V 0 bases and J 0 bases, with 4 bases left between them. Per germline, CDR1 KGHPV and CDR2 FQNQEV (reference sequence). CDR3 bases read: TGTGCCAGCAGTCTGTCCTGGAGTGCAGAAACGCTGTAT. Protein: CASSLSWSAETLY. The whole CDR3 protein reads CASSLSWSAETLYF.

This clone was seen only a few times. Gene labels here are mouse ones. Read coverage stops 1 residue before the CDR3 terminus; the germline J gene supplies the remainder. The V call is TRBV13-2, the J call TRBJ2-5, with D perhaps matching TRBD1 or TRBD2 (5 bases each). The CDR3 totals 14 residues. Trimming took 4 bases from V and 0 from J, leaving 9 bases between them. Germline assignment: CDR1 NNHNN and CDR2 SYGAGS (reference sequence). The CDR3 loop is CASGPRGNQDTQYF. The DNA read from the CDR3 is TGTGCCAGCGGTCCTCGGGGGAACCAAGACACCCAGTAC.

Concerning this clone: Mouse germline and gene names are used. Incomplete CDR3 DNA: TGTGCCAGCAGCCAAGATGGGGGAATTTCCAACGAAAGATTATTT. This gives the protein CASSQDGGISNERLF. The complete CDR3 sequence is CASSQDGGISNERLFF. The rearrangement joins TRBV5 to TRBJ1-4; D might be TRBD1 (5 bases). The sequenced fragment ends 1 residue before the CDR3 boundary, so the rest is inferred from the germline J gene. Looked up from germline, CDR1 is LGHNA and CDR2 is YNLKQL (reference sequence). The CDR3 covers 16 residues. Trimming pared 0 bases from V and 0 bases from J, leaving 8 bases between.

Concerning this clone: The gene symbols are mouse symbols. Partial CDR3 DNA: TGTGCCAGCAGTCTCCAACAGGGGAGGAATGCTGAGCAGTTC. The encoded protein is CASSLQQGRNAEQF. From start to end, the CDR3 is CASSLQQGRNAEQFF. The rearrangement joins TRBV26 to TRBJ2-1; 7 nucleotides align to TRBD1. The read terminates 1 residue before the CDR3 end, so the remaining end is supplied by the germline J gene. J lost 5 bases, V lost 3 bases, and 7 bases had no gene match. Germline values: CDR1 KGHPV, CDR2 FQNQEV (reference sequence). The CDR3 extends over 15 amino acids.

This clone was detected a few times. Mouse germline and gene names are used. The CDR3 region is CASSPGTANTGQLYF. CDR3 DNA (partial): TGTGCCAGCAGTCCCGGGACGGCTAACACCGGGCAGCTCTAC. The chain combines TRBV19 with TRBJ2-2; TRBD1 or TRBD2 may be the D gene (5 bases each). The CDR3 goes on 1 residue after the read ends, and that part is filled in from the germline J gene. Trimming cost V 4 bases and J 2 bases, with 12 bases left between them. The CDR3 runs to 15 residues. Germline V CDR1 and CDR2: FNHDT, SITEND (reference sequence).

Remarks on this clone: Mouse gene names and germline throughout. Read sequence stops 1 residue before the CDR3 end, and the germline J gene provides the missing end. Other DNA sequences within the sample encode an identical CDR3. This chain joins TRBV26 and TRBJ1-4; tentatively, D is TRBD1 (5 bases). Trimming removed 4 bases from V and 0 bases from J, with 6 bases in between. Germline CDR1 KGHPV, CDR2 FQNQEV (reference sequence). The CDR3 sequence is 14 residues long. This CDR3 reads CASSPTVSNERLFF. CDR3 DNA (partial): TGTGCCAGCAGTCCGACAGTTTCCAACGAAAGATTATTT.

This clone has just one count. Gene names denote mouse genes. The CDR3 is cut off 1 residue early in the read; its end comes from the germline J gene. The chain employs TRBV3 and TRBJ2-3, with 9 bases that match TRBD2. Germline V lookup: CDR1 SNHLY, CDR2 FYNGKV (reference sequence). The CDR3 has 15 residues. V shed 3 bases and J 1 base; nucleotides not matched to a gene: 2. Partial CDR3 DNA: TGTGCCAGCAGCTTCGCTGGGGGGGGTGCAGAAACGCTGTAT. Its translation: CASSFAGGGAETLY. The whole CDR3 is CASSFAGGGAETLYF. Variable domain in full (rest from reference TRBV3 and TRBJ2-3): GPKVLQIPSHQIIDMGQMVTLNCDPVSNHLYFYWYKQILGQQMEFLVNFYNGKVMEKSKLFKDQFSVERPDGSYFTLKIQPTALEDSAVYFCASSFAGGGAETLYFGSGTRLTVL.

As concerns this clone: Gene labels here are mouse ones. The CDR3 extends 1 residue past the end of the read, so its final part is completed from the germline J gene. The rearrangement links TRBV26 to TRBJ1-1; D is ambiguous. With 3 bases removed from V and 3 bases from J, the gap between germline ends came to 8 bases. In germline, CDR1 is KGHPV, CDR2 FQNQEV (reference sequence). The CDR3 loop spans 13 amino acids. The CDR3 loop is CASSLGRDTEVFF. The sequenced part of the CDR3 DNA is TGTGCCAGCAGTCTAGGGCGGGACACAGAAGTCTTC. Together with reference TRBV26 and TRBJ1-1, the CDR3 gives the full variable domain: NSKVIQTPRYLVKGQGQKAKMRCIPEKGHPVVFWYQQNKNNEFKFLINFQNQEVLQQIDMTEKRFSAECPSNSPCSLEIQSSEAGDSALYLCASSLGRDTEVFFGKGTRLTVV.

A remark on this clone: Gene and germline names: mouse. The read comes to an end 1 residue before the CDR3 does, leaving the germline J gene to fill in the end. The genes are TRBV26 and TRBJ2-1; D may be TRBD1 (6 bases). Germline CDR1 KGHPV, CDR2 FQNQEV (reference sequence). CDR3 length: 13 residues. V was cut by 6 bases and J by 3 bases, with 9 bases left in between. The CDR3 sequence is CASRRDIYAEQFF. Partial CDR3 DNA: TGTGCCAGCAGACGGGACATCTATGCTGAGCAGTTC.

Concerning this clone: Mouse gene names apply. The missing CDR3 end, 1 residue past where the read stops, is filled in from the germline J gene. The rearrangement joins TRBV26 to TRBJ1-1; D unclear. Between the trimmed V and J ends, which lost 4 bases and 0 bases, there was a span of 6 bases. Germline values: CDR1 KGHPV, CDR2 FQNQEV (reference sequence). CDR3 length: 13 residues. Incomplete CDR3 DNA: TGTGCCAGCAGTCGCCAGCCAAACACAGAAGTCTTC. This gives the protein CASSRQPNTEVF. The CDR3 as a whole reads CASSRQPNTEVFF.

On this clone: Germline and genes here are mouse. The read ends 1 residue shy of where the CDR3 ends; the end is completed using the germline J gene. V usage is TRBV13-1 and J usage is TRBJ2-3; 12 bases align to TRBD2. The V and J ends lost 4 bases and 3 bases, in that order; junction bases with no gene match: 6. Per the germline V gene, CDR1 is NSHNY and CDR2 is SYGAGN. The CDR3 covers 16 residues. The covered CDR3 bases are TGTGCCAGCAGTTCGGACTGGGGGGGGGAGGCAGAAACGCTGTAT. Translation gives CASSSDWGGEAETLY. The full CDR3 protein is CASSSDWGGEAETLYF.

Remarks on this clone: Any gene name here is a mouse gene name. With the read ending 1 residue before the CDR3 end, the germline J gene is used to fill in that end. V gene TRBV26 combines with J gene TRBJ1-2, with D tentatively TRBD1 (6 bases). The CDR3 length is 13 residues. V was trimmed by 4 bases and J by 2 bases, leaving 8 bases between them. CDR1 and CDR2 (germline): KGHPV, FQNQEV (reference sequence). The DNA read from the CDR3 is TGTGCCAGCAGTCCGGGACATAACTCCGACTACACC. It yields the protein CASSPGHNSDYT. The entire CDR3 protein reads CASSPGHNSDYTF. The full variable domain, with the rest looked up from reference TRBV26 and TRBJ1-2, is NSKVIQTPRYLVKGQGQKAKMRCIPEKGHPVVFWYQQNKNNEFKFLINFQNQEVLQQIDMTEKRFSAECPSNSPCSLEIQSSEAGDSALYLCASSPGHNSDYTFGSGTRLLVI.

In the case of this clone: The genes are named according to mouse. The sequenced CDR3 bases are TGCTCCAGCAGTCAAGGACGACAAGACACCCAGTAC. Encoded protein: CSSSQGRQDTQY. The entire CDR3 sequence reads CSSSQGRQDTQYF. The chain couples TRBV23 to TRBJ2-5. Sequencing ends 1 residue short of the CDR3 end; the germline J gene provides the rest. CDR3 size: 13 residues. Germline V gene lookup returns CDR1 KGHTA and CDR2 FQNQQP.

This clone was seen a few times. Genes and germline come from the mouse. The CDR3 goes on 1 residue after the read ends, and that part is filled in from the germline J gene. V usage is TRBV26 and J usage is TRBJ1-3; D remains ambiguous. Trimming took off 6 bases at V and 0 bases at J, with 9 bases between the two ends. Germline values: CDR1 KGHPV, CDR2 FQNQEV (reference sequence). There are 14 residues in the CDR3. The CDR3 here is CASSRMNSGNTLYF. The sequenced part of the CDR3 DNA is TGTGCCAGCAGCCGAATGAATTCTGGAAATACGCTCTAT. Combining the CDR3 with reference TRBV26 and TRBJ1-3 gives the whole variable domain NSKVIQTPRYLVKGQGQKAKMRCIPEKGHPVVFWYQQNKNNEFKFLINFQNQEVLQQIDMTEKRFSAECPSNSPCSLEIQSSEAGDSALYLCASSRMNSGNTLYFGEGSRLIVV.

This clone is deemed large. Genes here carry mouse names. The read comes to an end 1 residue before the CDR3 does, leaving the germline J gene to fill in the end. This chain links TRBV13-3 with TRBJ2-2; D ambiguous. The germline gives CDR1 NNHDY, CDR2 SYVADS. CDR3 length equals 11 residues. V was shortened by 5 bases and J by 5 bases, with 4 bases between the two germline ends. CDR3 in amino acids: CASRWTGQLYF. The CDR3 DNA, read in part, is TGTGCCAGCAGATGGACCGGGCAGCTCTAC.